These 29 T cell receptor beta chains were sequenced from one sample in a study of blood T cell repertoires in COVID-19. Using immunoSEQ multiplex PCR, the repertoire was profiled, and TCRdb retains in-frame clones only, with some absent. This sample has approximately 450,000 clones, with 70% to 90% found just once. Sequenced: PBMCs or T cells enriched from blood (not recorded which). These receptors came from a woman between 18 and 30 years old with acute COVID-19.

The chain carries TRBV30 and TRBJ2-5, with D tentatively TRBD2 (5 bases). Trimming stripped 4 bases from V and 2 bases from J, with 11 bases between. The CDR3 consists of 13 residues. Germline lookup yields CDR1 GTSNPN and CDR2 SVGIG (reference sequence). Here the CDR3 reads CAWKSGGQETQYF. CDR3 DNA: TGTGCCTGGAAAAGTGGAGGACAAGAGACCCAGTACTTC.

This chain connects TRBV5-1 to TRBJ2-5; 10 nucleotides agree with TRBD2. The CDR3 has 16 residues. Trimming took 4 bases from V and 4 from J; bases not matched to a gene: 10. Looked up from germline, CDR1 is SGHRS and CDR2 is YFSETQ. The CDR3 protein is CASSNTLAGGSETQYF. As DNA, the CDR3 is TGCGCCAGCAGCAATACCTTAGCGGGGGGATCAGAGACCCAGTACTTC. The entire variable domain, with the rest obtained from reference TRBV5-1 and TRBJ2-5, is as follows: KAGVTQTPRYLIKTRGQQVTLSCSPISGHRSVSWYQQTPGQGLQFLFEYFSETQRNKGNFPGRFSGRQFSNSRSEMNVSTLELGDSALYLCASSNTLAGGSETQYFGPGTRLLVL.

As to this clone: Sequence at one end of the junction differs from germline and may be a read error. The chain combines TRBV24-1 with TRBJ2-1, with D unresolved. This CDR3 has 11 residues. Germline values: CDR1 KGHDR, CDR2 SFDVKD. Here the CDR3 DNA reads TGTACCACCGATCACAACAATGAGCAGTTCTTC. Translating it yields CTTDHNNEQFF.

This clone was picked up a small number of times. The chain recombines TRBV5-1 with TRBJ1-4; 7 nucleotides match TRBD1. V was pared by 4 bases and J by 3 bases, with 6 bases of the junction left unmatched. The germline CDR1 and CDR2 sequences are SGHRS and YFSETQ. The CDR3 is 15 amino acids. The DNA for the CDR3 is TGCGCCAGCAGCGGCGGACAGGCGTCTAATGAAAAACTGTTTTTT. It specifies CASSGGQASNEKLFF.

The chain employs TRBV6-4 and TRBJ2-5, with TRBD1 as a possible D gene (6 bases). CDR1 is MRHNA, CDR2 SNTAGT, per germline. This CDR3 has 16 residues. V was clipped by 2 bases and J by 5 bases, with 18 bases between them. CDR3 region: CASSDRLQGFRETQYF. The CDR3 DNA follows: TGTGCCAGCAGTGACCGATTGCAGGGGTTTCGGGAGACCCAGTACTTC.

V usage is TRBV6-5 and J usage is TRBJ2-7; the match to TRBD2 covers 13 bases. The V gene end was trimmed by 6 bases and the J gene end by 5 bases; junction bases not matched to a gene: 7. The germline gives CDR1 MNHEY, CDR2 SVGAGI. The CDR3 runs 15 residues. The CDR3 nucleotides are TGTGCCAGCAGGCTACTAGCGGGGGGGCGAGACGAGCAGTACTTC. It specifies CASRLLAGGRDEQYF.

This chain connects TRBV3-1 (or the pseudogene TRBV3-2) to TRBJ1-3; D perhaps matches TRBD1 (6 bases). CDR1 LGHDT and CDR2 YNNKEL come from the germline V gene (reference sequence). Deletions cut 5 bases from V and 0 bases from J, with 14 bases between. CDR3 length: 16 residues. For the CDR3, the DNA is TGTGCCAGCAGCAACCGGGACATTATCTCTGGAAACACCATATATTTT. This encodes CASSNRDIISGNTIYF.

J is TRBJ2-4 and V is TRBV11-2, with D possibly TRBD1 on 5 matching bases. The V gene's germline CDR1 is SGHAT and CDR2 FQNNGV. CDR3 length equals 15 residues. V was cut by 7 bases and J by 6 bases, with 19 bases left in between. CDR3 in amino acids: CASTKLTEPLNIQYF. In DNA, the CDR3 is TGTGCCAGCACCAAGCTGACAGAACCTTTAAACATTCAGTACTTC.

The chain links TRBV19 to TRBJ1-1; TRBD1 matches at 9 bases. The CDR3 totals 15 residues. The V gene end was trimmed by 6 bases and the J gene end by 5 bases; junction bases not matched to a gene: 10. Per germline, CDR1 LNHDA and CDR2 SQIVND (reference sequence). The CDR3 spells CASRMPRGTGTEAFF. CDR3 in DNA: TGTGCCAGTAGGATGCCCCGGGGGACAGGGACTGAAGCTTTCTTT.

This rearrangement joins TRBV10-2 to TRBJ2-3, with 9 bases lining up with TRBD1. Germline V CDR1 and CDR2: WSHSY, SAAADI. J was trimmed by 4 bases and V by 11 bases; bases with no gene match: 13. CDR3 length equals 15 residues. The CDR3 nucleotides read TGCGCCGTAACTTCAAACAGGGGGCGCGCAGATACGCAGTATTTT. Its protein product is CAVTSNRGRADTQYF.

The rearrangement uses TRBV5-1 and TRBJ1-6, with TRBD1 as a possible D gene (6 bases). Germline CDR1 reads SGHRS; CDR2 reads YFSETQ. Trimming cost V 3 bases and J 3 bases, with 10 bases left between them. CDR3 length: 15 residues. The CDR3 nucleotides are TGCGCCAGCAGCTATGCGACAGGCTATAATTCACCCCTCCACTTT. Its protein product is CASSYATGYNSPLHF.

In DNA, the CDR3 is TGTGCCAGCAGCAGACACAACTACGAGCAGTACTTC. Its translation is CASSRHNYEQYF. The chain joins TRBV7-2 to TRBJ2-7, with D hard to call. The CDR3 contains 12 residues. Germline-derived CDR1 and CDR2 are SGHTA and FQGNSA. Trimming removed 5 bases at V and 3 bases at J, with 8 bases between.

The chain recombines TRBV9 with TRBJ2-7; tentatively, D is TRBD2 (6 bases). Per the germline V gene, CDR1 is SGDLS and CDR2 is YYNGEE. The CDR3 is made up of 15 amino acids. V was pared by 0 bases and J by 7 bases, with 17 bases between. The CDR3 spells CASSVGRDRRGEQYF. CDR3 DNA sequence: TGTGCCAGCAGCGTAGGGAGGGACCGGAGGGGTGAGCAGTACTTC.

V is TRBV2 and J is TRBJ1-4; 8 positions match TRBD1. This CDR3 has 14 residues. The V and J ends lost 6 bases and 8 bases, in that order; junction bases with no gene match: 8. CDR1 and CDR2 from the germline V gene are SNHLY and FYNNEI. In DNA, the CDR3 is TGTGCCAGCAGCGGACAGGGCGACGTCGAAAAACTGTTTTTT. As protein: CASSGQGDVEKLFF.

CDR3 region: CSATSLDPQYF. CDR3 coding DNA: TGCAGTGCTACCTCACTAGACCCCCAGTACTTC. The chain carries TRBV20-1 and TRBJ2-5; D possibly corresponds to TRBD2 (5 bases). Trimming took 4 bases from V and 9 from J, leaving 12 bases between them. Germline CDR1 and CDR2: DFQATT and SNEGSKA (reference sequence). There are 11 residues in the CDR3.

The CDR3 loop reads CASSPGTSGTYEQYF. The CDR3 region has the DNA TGTGCCAGCAGCCCCGGGACTAGCGGAACCTACGAGCAGTACTTC. The rearrangement links TRBV4-2 to TRBJ2-7, with TRBD2 identical over 11 bases. CDR3 size: 15 residues. Germline CDR1 LGHNA, CDR2 YNFKEQ. J was trimmed by 2 bases and V by 4 bases; bases with no gene match: 4.

V gene TRBV5-1 combines with J gene TRBJ2-1; tentative D call: TRBD1 (6 bases). The germline V gene encodes CDR1 SGHRS and CDR2 YFSETQ. The CDR3 has 13 amino acids. V lost 5 bases, J lost 10 bases, and 16 bases lay in between. In nucleotides, the CDR3 is TGCGCCAGCAGTCCTGGACAGCTAAACGAGCAGTTCTTC. Its protein product is CASSPGQLNEQFF.

The rearrangement joins TRBV6-5 to TRBJ2-1, with TRBD2 identical over 10 bases. The CDR3 runs to 14 residues. CDR1 is MNHEY, CDR2 SVGAGI, per germline. Unmatched junction bases numbered 6, after V lost 6 bases and J lost 7 bases. This CDR3 reads CASRSGLARNEQFF. The CDR3 coding sequence is TGTGCCAGCAGGTCGGGACTAGCGAGGAATGAGCAGTTCTTC.

The V call is TRBV20-1, the J call TRBJ1-4, with 7 bases identical to TRBD1. Germline V gene lookup returns CDR1 DFQATT and CDR2 SNEGSKA (reference sequence). The CDR3 runs 14 residues. J was trimmed by 8 bases and V by 3 bases; bases with no gene match: 9. Here the CDR3 reads CSASLTGDWEKLFF. In DNA form, the CDR3 reads TGCAGTGCTAGTCTCACAGGGGACTGGGAAAAACTGTTTTTT.

This chain connects TRBV5-4 to TRBJ2-5; D not resolved. CDR3 length equals 11 residues. From germline, CDR1 is SGHNT and CDR2 YYREEE (reference sequence). Trimming removed 3 bases from V and 3 bases from J, with 3 bases in between. CDR3 sequence reads: CASSYKETQYF. The CDR3 DNA reads TGTGCCAGCAGCTACAAAGAGACCCAGTACTTC.

The chain couples TRBV7-2 to TRBJ1-1; D unresolved. The germline gives CDR1 SGHTA, CDR2 FQGNSA. Trimming took 5 bases from V and 1 from J, leaving 11 bases between them. CDR3 size: 14 residues. The CDR3 region is CASSERRGNTEAFF. CDR3 bases: TGTGCCAGCAGCGAACGCAGAGGGAACACTGAAGCTTTCTTT.

The chain recombines TRBV11-3 with TRBJ2-7; D gene ambiguous. This CDR3 comprises 13 residues. Trimming removed 1 base from V and 0 bases from J, with 4 bases in between. The germline V gene encodes CDR1 SGHNT and CDR2 YENEEA. CDR3 coding DNA: TGTGCCAGCAGCTTAGGGGCCTCCTACGAGCAGTACTTC. The encoded protein is CASSLGASYEQYF.

A note on this clone: At one end, the junction sequence differs from germline, possibly due to a read error. This chain links TRBV15 with TRBJ2-1; the match to TRBD2 covers 8 bases. The CDR3 extends over 14 amino acids. CDR1 and CDR2 (germline): LNHNV, YYDKDF (reference sequence). The CDR3 DNA sequence: TGTGCCACCAGAAGAGGGCTAGCGGGCAATGAGCAGTTCTTC. It encodes CATRRGLAGNEQFF.

The chain combines TRBV2 with TRBJ2-3, with D unclear. Germline CDR1 and CDR2: SNHLY and FYNNEI. There are 12 residues in the CDR3. V was trimmed by 7 bases and J by 6 bases, leaving 11 bases between them. CDR3 nucleotide sequence: TGTGCCAGCAACCTCGGTGAGGATACGCAGTATTTT. It specifies CASNLGEDTQYF.

CDR3 sequence: CASSQLDRAPYEQYF. For the CDR3, the DNA is TGTGCCAGCAGCCAATTGGACAGGGCACCCTACGAGCAGTACTTC. The chain uses TRBV3-1 (or the pseudogene TRBV3-2) and TRBJ2-7; 8 nucleotides align to TRBD1. CDR1 LGHDT and CDR2 YNNKEL come from the germline V gene (reference sequence). The CDR3 is made up of 15 amino acids. The V segment lost 2 bases and the J segment 2 bases; nucleotides outside the gene matches: 5.

The chain uses TRBV6-4 and TRBJ1-1; 8 nucleotides agree with TRBD1. V lost 6 bases to trimming and J lost 6 bases; unmatched junction nucleotides: 6. CDR1 and CDR2 from the germline V gene are MRHNA and SNTAGT. CDR3 length: 13 amino acids. The CDR3 here is CASRDREGAEAFF. CDR3 DNA sequence: TGTGCCAGCAGGGACAGGGAGGGGGCTGAAGCTTTCTTT.

The rearrangement uses TRBV28 and TRBJ2-3, with D perhaps TRBD2 (5 bases). CDR3 size: 16 residues. Germline CDR1 reads MDHEN; CDR2 reads SYDVKM. The V and J ends lost 3 bases and 5 bases respectively, with 18 bases between them. Written as DNA, the CDR3 is TGTGCCAGCAGTTTTAGTAGCGCCAACAGTCAAGATACGCAGTATTTT. Amino acids: CASSFSSANSQDTQYF.

This chain connects TRBV5-1 to TRBJ2-7; D might be TRBD2 (6 bases). CDR3 length equals 15 residues. V gave up 3 bases and J gave up 2 bases, with 15 bases separating them. Germline CDR1 and CDR2: SGHRS and YFSETQ. DNA for the CDR3: TGCGCCAGCAGCTGGAGTTTGGGGGGAACCTACGAGCAGTACTTC. Translation gives CASSWSLGGTYEQYF.

The V gene is TRBV28, the J gene TRBJ1-2; TRBD1 is a possible D gene (6 bases). V was pared by 8 bases and J by 3 bases, with 10 bases between. The V gene's germline CDR1 is MDHEN and CDR2 SYDVKM. This CDR3 has 12 residues. CDR3 amino acids: CASRPGDYGYTF. DNA for the CDR3: TGTGCCAGCCGCCCAGGGGACTATGGCTACACCTTC.